Listed below are T cell receptor beta chains from one sample, sequenced in a study of blood T cell repertoires in COVID-19. Measured with immunoSEQ multiplex PCR; TCRdb has only the in-frame clones, and not every one. The table includes 210,000 or so clones, 83% detected once. Sequencing was done on a sample of PBMCs or T cells enriched from blood (not recorded which). These receptors originate from a woman in her forties or fifties who had been exposed to COVID-19. The CDR3 runs from the conserved cysteine through the conserved F or W. The D gene is left open where the match is weak. The listing skips clone size in some rows; elsewhere it reads once, few, many or a size class.

j_gene,v_gene,abundance,d_gene,CDR3nt,CDR3aa
TRBJ1-1,TRBV19,NA,NA,TGTGCCAGTAGTGAGAGGAACACTGAAGCTTTCTTT,CASSERNTEAFF
TRBJ1-2,TRBV9,NA,NA,TGTGCCAGCAGCGTAGGAGTAGCTAACTATGGCTACACCTTC,CASSVGVANYGYTF
TRBJ1-1,TRBV18,NA,NA,TGTGCCAGCTCACCAGCCGCGCTGAACACTGAAGCTTTCTTT,CASSPAALNTEAFF
TRBJ2-1,TRBV21-1,once,NA,TGTGCCAGCAGTTTTAGCCCTCTTTCGGGCTCCTACAATGAGCAGTTCTTC,CASSFSPLSGSYNEQFF
TRBJ2-3,TRBV20-1,once,NA,TGCAGTGGAGATGCCTGGGATACGCAGTATTTT,CSGDAWDTQYF
TRBJ1-5,TRBV10-3,NA,NA,TGTGCCATCACTATATACGGCAATCAGCCCCAGCATTTT,CAITIYGNQPQHF
TRBJ1-1,TRBV27,once,TRBD1,TGTGCCAGCAGCGACGGACAGGGAGGTACTGAAGCTTTCTTT,CASSDGQGGTEAFF
TRBJ1-2,TRBV14,NA,NA,TGTGCCAGCAGCCAAGTTGCAGGTCTCTTAGGTGGCTACACCTTC,CASSQVAGLLGGYTF
TRBJ1-3,TRBV5-4,NA,NA,TGTGCCAGCAGCTCACGACTCCCAGGGAACTCTGGAAACACCATATATTTT,CASSSRLPGNSGNTIYF
TRBJ1-1,TRBV18,few,NA,TGTGCCAGCTCAGAAAGGGGGGGAAGCACTGAAGCTTTCTTT,CASSERGGSTEAFF
TRBJ1-2,TRBV29-1,once,TRBD1,TGCAGCGTTGAACTCCAGGGGGCGGTAAACTATGGCTACACCTTC,CSVELQGAVNYGYTF
TRBJ1-4,TRBV4-1,NA,NA,TGCGCCAGCAGCCAAGGGGCAGGCGATGAAAAACTGTTTTTT,CASSQGAGDEKLFF
TRBJ2-3,TRBV7-2,NA,TRBD2,TGTGCCAGCAACAGAGCGGGGGGGGTCGCAGATACGCAGTATTTT,CASNRAGGVADTQYF
TRBJ2-6,TRBV27,NA,NA,TGTGCCAGCAGCCCCCGGGGGGCGTTGTCCGGGGCCAACGTCCTGACTTTC,CASSPRGALSGANVLTF
TRBJ1-1,TRBV24-1,NA,NA,TGTGCCACCAGTGATTCGACAGTCCATGAAGCTTTCTTT,CATSDSTVHEAFF
TRBJ2-4,TRBV6-1,NA,TRBD1,TGTGCCAGCAGTGAAGGGAGGGACAGGGGGCATGAGGACTTC,CASSEGRDRGHEDF
TRBJ2-5,TRBV6-5,NA,NA,TGTGCCAGCAGGAGGAGTCAAGAGACCCAGTACTTC,CASRRSQETQYF
TRBJ2-7,TRBV2,NA,NA,TGTGCCAGCAGTGATGGGGGTCGGGGGGCGCGGGATTACGAGCAGTACTTC,CASSDGGRGARDYEQYF
TRBJ1-4,TRBV28,NA,NA,TGTGCCAGCAGTTTAAGAGGGGGTGTTGAAAAACTGTTTTTT,CASSLRGGVEKLFF
TRBJ2-5,TRBV25-1,NA,TRBD2,TGTGCCAGCAGTGAATATCAGCGGGGGATCCAAGAGACCCAGTACTTC,CASSEYQRGIQETQYF
TRBJ2-1,TRBV19,NA,TRBD1,TGTGCCATAGGGACAGGGGGCTACAATGAGCAGTTCTTC,CAIGTGGYNEQFF
TRBJ1-1,TRBV11-1,NA,NA,TGTGCCAGCAGTCAGACAGGAAACACTGAAGCTTTCTTT,CASSQTGNTEAFF
TRBJ1-1,TRBV19,NA,NA,TGTGCCAGTAGTATATACGGACTGGGGAACACTGAAGCTTTCTTT,CASSIYGLGNTEAFF
TRBJ1-1,TRBV3-1/TRBV3-2,NA,NA,TGTGCCAGCAGCCAAGGGTACAGGGAAAAAGCTTTCTTT,CASSQGYREKAFF
TRBJ1-2,TRBV6-2/TRBV6-3,NA,NA,TGTGCCAGCAGTTTCGACAGGAAGGGCTACACCTTC,CASSFDRKGYTF
TRBJ1-2,TRBV29-1,NA,NA,TGCAGCGTGGAGGTGGCTGGGGTTATGGCTGGCTACACCTTC,CSVEVAGVMAGYTF